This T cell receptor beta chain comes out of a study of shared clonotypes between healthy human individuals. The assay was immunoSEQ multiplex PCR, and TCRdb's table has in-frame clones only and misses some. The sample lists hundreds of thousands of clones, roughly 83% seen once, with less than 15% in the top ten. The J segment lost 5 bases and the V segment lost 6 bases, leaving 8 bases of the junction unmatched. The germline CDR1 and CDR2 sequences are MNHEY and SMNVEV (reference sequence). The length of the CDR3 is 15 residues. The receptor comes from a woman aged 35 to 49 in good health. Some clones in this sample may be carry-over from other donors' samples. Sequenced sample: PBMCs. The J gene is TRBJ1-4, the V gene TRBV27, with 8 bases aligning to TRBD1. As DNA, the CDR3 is TGTGCCAGCAGCCCCGACAGGGGTGGGAATGAAAAACTGTTTTTT. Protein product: CASSPDRGGNEKLFF. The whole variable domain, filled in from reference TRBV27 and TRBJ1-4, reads EAQVTQNPRYLITVTGKKLTVTCSQNMNHEYMSWYRQDPGLGLRQIYYSMNVEVTDKGDVPEGYKVSRKEKRNFPLILESPSPNQTSLYFCASSPDRGGNEKLFFGSGTQLSVL.